The rows below give T cell receptor beta chains drawn from one sample of a study of cytomegalovirus exposure and HLA in healthy donors. Some clones are missing from TCRdb's copy, which holds only in-frame ones; the method was immunoSEQ multiplex PCR. The data contain 120,000 to 150,000 clones, roughly 87% of them singletons. The sample consisted of PBMCs. The receptors were sampled from a man between 18 and 29 years old in good health and CMV-seropositive. The conserved cysteine and the conserved F or W are not part of the CDR3 here. Fields, in order: CDR3 protein, clone size, CDR3 length, V gene, J gene. The listing skips clone size in some rows; elsewhere it reads once, few, many or a size class.

ASMRDGDDTEAF	.	12	TRBV6-5	TRBJ1-1
ASLPGALNTEAF	.	12	TRBV27	TRBJ1-1
ASSFNGGASPYEQY	.	14	TRBV5-4	TRBJ2-7
ASSLDGLTYEQY	.	12	TRBV5-1	TRBJ2-7
ASSLPGTGAGNTIY	.	14	TRBV5-1	TRBJ1-3
ASSQGDAAYEQY	.	12	TRBV4-1	TRBJ2-7
ASSFTDNQPQH	.	11	TRBV7-6	TRBJ1-5
AWTLPWGQQSNTEAF	.	15	TRBV30	TRBJ1-1
ASGLVLPGRRGGYT	once	14	TRBV12-5	TRBJ1-2
ASKGGISNQPQH	.	12	TRBV27	TRBJ1-5
ASSFRALGGETQY	.	13	TRBV5-1	TRBJ2-5
ASSADLLRAGVIHEQY	few	16	TRBV27	TRBJ2-7
ASSPGREGQPQH	.	12	TRBV18	TRBJ1-5
SVRTGTDTQY	.	10	TRBV29-1	TRBJ2-3
ASSVFIAGGQEQF	once	13	TRBV7-6	TRBJ2-1
AWHTGNTEAF	.	10	TRBV30	TRBJ1-1
ASSSPGTGVDGYT	.	13	TRBV11-2	TRBJ1-2
ASSPRTGGHLSSGANVLT	.	18	TRBV5-4	TRBJ2-6
ASSDSGTGGSV	.	11	TRBV7-6	TRBJ2-1
ASSSRELKETQY	.	12	TRBV27	TRBJ2-5
ASSLRDRNSPLH	.	12	TRBV7-9	TRBJ1-6
ASSPWDLQETQY	.	12	TRBV6-5	TRBJ2-5
ASSPPRLAGGLRANVLT	.	17	TRBV27	TRBJ2-6
ASSPSGGTGEKLF	.	13	TRBV5-1	TRBJ1-4
ASSHPGLPYEQY	few	12	TRBV5-1	TRBJ2-7
ASSPDRGLGQPQH	few	13	TRBV27	TRBJ1-5
ASSPPRTEHGYT	.	12	TRBV7-2	TRBJ1-2